Sequencing of this TCR beta chain was carried out in a study of OX40 agonist ivuxolimab in advanced cancers. General notes on the study: The costimulatory receptor OX40 (CD134) was targeted by ivuxolimab, a fully human IgG2 agonistic monoclonal antibody. Intravenous ivuxolimab was administered to patients every 2 weeks at six dose levels: 0.01, 0.1, 0.3, 1.5, 3 and 10 mg/kg. Of the approximately 54 dose-escalation patients, hepatocellular carcinoma was present in about 19, melanoma in around 15, renal cell carcinoma in 9 and head and neck cancer in 9. A male proportion of 82.7% and a mean age of about 60 years, ranging from 23 to 79, were recorded for the dose-escalation cohort. Prior anti-PD-1, anti-PD-L1 or anti-CTLA-4 therapy was permitted, and checkpoint inhibitors had been received by less than 45% of dose-escalation patients. Partial responses were achieved by three dose-escalation patients, of whom one had hepatocellular carcinoma and two had cutaneous melanoma. The purpose of peripheral TCRbeta sequencing was to test whether ivuxolimab changed TCR sequence diversity and led to clonal T-cell expansion. The paper describes the monotherapy dose-escalation part (N of about 52 patients) of the phase I trial of ivuxolimab.

Genomic DNA was isolated from the sorted cells so that the TCRbeta CDR3 region could be sequenced. The immunoSEQ Assay was used to sequence the TCRbeta CDR3 regions. The clones in this table, taken by TCRdb from immuneACCESS, are in-frame only. Not every clone is retained; where verified, under half of the shortfall comes from an unresolved V gene, and the cause of the rest is unknown. In all, the sample holds around 69,000 clones, and around nine tenths of those were seen once. The ten largest clones add up to 2.5% to 3% of the sample. Of note for this clone: No antigen is known for it. Per-base quality was not reported, and no clone a single base away is much larger than it. Distinct nucleotide sequences in the sample also encode this CDR3.

Study-wide conclusions, independent of this receptor: Clonal expansion of both CD4+ and CD8+ blood T cells was observed from baseline to week 6 at doses 0.1 to 3.0 mg/kg. On average, CD8+ T cells showed more expanded clones than CD4+ T cells after ivuxolimab. In partial responders in the 0.1-3.0 mg/kg groups, normalized peripheral clonal expansion was found to be among the lowest, especially among CD8+ T cells. Low levels of normalized T-cell clonal expansion were also seen in some patients who did not respond. The antigen specificity of the clonally expanded peripheral T cells was not determined.

The trial excluded patients who had a history of autoimmune disease or who were on systemic immunosuppression. In every dose cohort, peripheral blood was drawn for TCR sequencing at baseline, cycle 4 day 1, and cycle 7 day 1. The samples were taken from a phase I, first-in-human, multicenter, open-label dose-escalation trial of ivuxolimab. Adults with locally advanced or metastatic melanoma, renal cell, hepatocellular, or head and neck squamous cell carcinoma were enrolled in the trial. Before TCR sequencing, CD4+ and CD8+ T cells were separately sorted from peripheral blood. The sequencing here drew on CD4+ or CD8+ T cells sorted from blood, taken in a trial of the OX40 agonist ivuxolimab. This TCR was sampled from an adult with an advanced solid tumor such as melanoma, head and neck, liver or kidney cancer.

The base sequence is TGTGCCAGCAGCCCTACAGGGAACTATGGCTACACCTTC. This translates into CASSPTGNYGYTF. The chain is assembled from TRBV7-6 and TRBJ1-2; matching of 6 bases hints at TRBD1 as the D gene. From a lookup of the germline V gene, CDR1 and CDR2 are SGHVS and FNYEAQ. Trimming takes 5 bases from V and 2 bases from J, and the germline ends sit 9 bases apart. Reading from cysteine to phenylalanine, the CDR3 counts 13 amino acids. Only the CDR3 portion is preserved as DNA: 39 bases, with reading frame beginning at the first base.